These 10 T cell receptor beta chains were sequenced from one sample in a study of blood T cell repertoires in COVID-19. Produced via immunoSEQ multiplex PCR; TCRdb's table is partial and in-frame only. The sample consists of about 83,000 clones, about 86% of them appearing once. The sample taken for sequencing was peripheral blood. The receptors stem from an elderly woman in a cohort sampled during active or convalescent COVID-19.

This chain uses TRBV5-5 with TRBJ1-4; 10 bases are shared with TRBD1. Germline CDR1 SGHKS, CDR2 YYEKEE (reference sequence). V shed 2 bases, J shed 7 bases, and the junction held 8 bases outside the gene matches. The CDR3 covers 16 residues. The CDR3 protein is CASSLLGGTGVEKLFF. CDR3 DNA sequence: TGTGCCAGCAGCTTATTGGGGGGGACAGGGGTTGAAAAACTGTTTTTT.

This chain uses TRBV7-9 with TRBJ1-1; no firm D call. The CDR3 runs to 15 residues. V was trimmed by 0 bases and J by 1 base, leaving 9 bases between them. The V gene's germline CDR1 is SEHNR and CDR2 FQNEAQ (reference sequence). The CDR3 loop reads CASSLAEVRNTEAFF. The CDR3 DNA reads TGTGCCAGCAGCTTAGCGGAGGTTCGGAACACTGAAGCTTTCTTT.

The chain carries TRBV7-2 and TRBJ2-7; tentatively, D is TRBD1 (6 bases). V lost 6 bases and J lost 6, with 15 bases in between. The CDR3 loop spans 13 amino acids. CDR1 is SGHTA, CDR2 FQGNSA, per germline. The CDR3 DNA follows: TGTGCCAGCAGGCAACCTACAGGGCGCGAGCAGTACTTC. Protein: CASRQPTGREQYF. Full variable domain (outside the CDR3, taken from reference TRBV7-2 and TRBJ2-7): GAGVSQSPSNKVTEKGKDVELRCDPISGHTALYWYRQSLGQGLEFLIYFQGNSAPDKSGLPSDRFSAERTGGSVSTLTIQRTQQEDSAVYLCASRQPTGREQYFGPGTRLTVT.

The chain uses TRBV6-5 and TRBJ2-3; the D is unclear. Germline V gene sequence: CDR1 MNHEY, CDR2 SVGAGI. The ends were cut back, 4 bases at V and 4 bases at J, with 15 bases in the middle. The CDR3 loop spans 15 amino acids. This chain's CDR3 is CASSSQFLPPDTQYF. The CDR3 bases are TGTGCCAGCAGTTCCCAGTTCCTTCCCCCAGATACGCAGTATTTT.

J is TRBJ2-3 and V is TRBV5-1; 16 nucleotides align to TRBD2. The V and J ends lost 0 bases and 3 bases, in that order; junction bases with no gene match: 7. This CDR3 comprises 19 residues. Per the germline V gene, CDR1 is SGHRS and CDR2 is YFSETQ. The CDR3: CASSLATGTSGRATDTQYF. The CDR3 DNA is TGCGCCAGCAGCTTGGCCACCGGGACTAGCGGGAGGGCAACAGATACGCAGTATTTT.

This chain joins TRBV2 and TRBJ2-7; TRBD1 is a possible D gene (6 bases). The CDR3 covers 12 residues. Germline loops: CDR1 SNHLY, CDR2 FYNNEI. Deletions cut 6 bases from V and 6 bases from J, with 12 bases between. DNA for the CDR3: TGTGCCAGCAGCGTGGACAGTCCCGAGCAGTACTTC. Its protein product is CASSVDSPEQYF. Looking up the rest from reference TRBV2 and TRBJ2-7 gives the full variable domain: EPEVTQTPSHQVTQMGQEVILRCVPISNHLYFYWYRQILGQKVEFLVSFYNNEISEKSEIFDDQFSVERPDGSNFTLKIRSTKLEDSAMYFCASSVDSPEQYFGPGTRLTVT.

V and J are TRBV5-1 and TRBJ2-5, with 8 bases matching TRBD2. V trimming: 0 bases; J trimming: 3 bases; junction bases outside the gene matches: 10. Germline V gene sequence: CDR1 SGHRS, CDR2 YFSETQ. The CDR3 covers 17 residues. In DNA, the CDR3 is TGCGCCAGCAGCTTGGCCGGGGGAGCGGGAGTGAAAGAGACCCAGTACTTC. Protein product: CASSLAGGAGVKETQYF. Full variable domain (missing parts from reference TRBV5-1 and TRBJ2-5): KAGVTQTPRYLIKTRGQQVTLSCSPISGHRSVSWYQQTPGQGLQFLFEYFSETQRNKGNFPGRFSGRQFSNSRSEMNVSTLELGDSALYLCASSLAGGAGVKETQYFGPGTRLLVL.

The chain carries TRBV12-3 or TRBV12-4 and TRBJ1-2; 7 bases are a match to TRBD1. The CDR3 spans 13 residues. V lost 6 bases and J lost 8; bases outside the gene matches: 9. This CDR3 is CASRDDRAEGYTF. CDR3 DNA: TGTGCCAGCAGGGACGACAGGGCCGAAGGCTACACCTTC.

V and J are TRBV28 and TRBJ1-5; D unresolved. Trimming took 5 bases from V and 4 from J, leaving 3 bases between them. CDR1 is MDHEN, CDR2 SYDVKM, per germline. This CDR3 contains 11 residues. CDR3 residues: CASSQNQPQHF. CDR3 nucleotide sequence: TGTGCCAGCAGTCAGAATCAGCCCCAGCATTTT.

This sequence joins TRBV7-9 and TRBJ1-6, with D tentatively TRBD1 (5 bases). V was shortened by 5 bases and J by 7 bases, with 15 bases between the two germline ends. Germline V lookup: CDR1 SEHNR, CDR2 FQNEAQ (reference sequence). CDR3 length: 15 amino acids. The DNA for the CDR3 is TGTGCCAGCAGCCCCACGGGGGTCGGCAATTCACCCCTCCACTTT. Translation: CASSPTGVGNSPLHF.